This TCR beta chain was identified during a study of blood T cell repertoires in COVID-19. In the study overall: Whether acute or convalescent, the COVID-19 samples came from the United States, Italy and Spain. Sample material is recorded as cDNA or gDNA derived from T cells, B-cell-depleted T cells, or PBMCs.

In the authors' methods: Amplification of reference gene primers provided the estimated nucleated cell counts. Sequencing used immunoSEQ multiplex PCR; TCRdb keeps in-frame clones, though not all of them. That table gives V, J and clone size, and the DNA gave D and trimming. In the table there are some 99,000 clones, roughly 85% of which are singletons. Germline V gene sequence: CDR1 LGHNA, CDR2 YNFKEQ. CDR3 length: 15 residues. Trimming stripped 4 bases from V and 7 bases from J, with 14 bases between. This chain connects TRBV4-2 to TRBJ1-6; D is perhaps TRBD1 (6 bases). What was sequenced was peripheral blood. The receptor's source is a man aged 70 or older with acute or convalescent COVID-19. CDR3 coding DNA: TGTGCCAGCAGCCCAGAGGACAGACTCAATTCACCCCTCCACTTT. Translated: CASSPEDRLNSPLHF.